Sequencing of this TCR beta chain was carried out in a study of T cells in Graves' hyperthyroidism and ophthalmopathy. Study details: Peripheral blood was acquired at first diagnosis, ahead of any therapy whatsoever.

This CDR3 has 14 amino acids. Between the trimmed V and J ends, which lost 4 bases and 2 bases, there was a span of 10 bases. Germline loops: CDR1 SGHTA, CDR2 FQGNSA. The CDR3 regions of TCR beta were amplified from RNA transcripts. First-round RT-PCR with HTBI primers amplified the TCR CDR3 region. Using its own MiXCR run on the multiplex PCR reads, TCRdb lists one record per CDR3 protein. The sample yields some 500,000 distinct CDR3 sequences, roughly a quarter seen once. Ophthalmopathy patients showed a Clinical Activity Score of at least 3, NOSPECS grade of at least 4 and duration under 3 months. The receptor's source is a woman aged 25 to 39 with Graves' ophthalmopathy. This chain links TRBV7-2 with TRBJ2-3, with D maybe TRBD1 (5 bases). The sequenced sample was blood. The CDR3 DNA is TGTGCCAGCAGCTCATACAGGCTCACAGATACGCAGTATTTT. This sequence encodes CASSSYRLTDTQYF.